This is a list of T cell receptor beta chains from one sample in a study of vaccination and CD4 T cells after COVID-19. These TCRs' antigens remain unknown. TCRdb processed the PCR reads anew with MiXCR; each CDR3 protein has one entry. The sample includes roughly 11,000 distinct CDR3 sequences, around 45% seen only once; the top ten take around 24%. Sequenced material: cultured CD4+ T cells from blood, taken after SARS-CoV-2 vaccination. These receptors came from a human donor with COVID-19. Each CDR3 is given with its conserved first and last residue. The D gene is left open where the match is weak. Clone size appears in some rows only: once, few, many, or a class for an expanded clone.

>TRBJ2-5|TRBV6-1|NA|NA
CAILKRTVQETQYF
TGTGCCATCCTCAAAAGGACAGTCCAAGAGACCCAGTACTTC
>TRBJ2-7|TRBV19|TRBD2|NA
CASSVLPGLGGYEQYF
TGTGCCAGTAGTGTGTTACCGGGACTAGGGGGCTACGAGCAGTACTTC
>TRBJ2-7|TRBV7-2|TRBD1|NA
CASSPQMGQAREQYF
TGTGCCAGCAGCCCTCAAATGGGACAGGCCCGCGAGCAGTACTTC
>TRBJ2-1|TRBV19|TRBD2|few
CASSAPGLVINEQFF
TGTGCCAGTAGTGCACCGGGACTAGTGATCAATGAGCAGTTCTTC
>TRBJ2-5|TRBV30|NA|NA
CAWSSGEETQYF
TGTGCCTGGAGTTCAGGGGAAGAGACCCAGTACTTC
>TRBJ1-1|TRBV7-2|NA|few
CASSYTTVRNTEAFF
TGTGCCAGCAGCTATACGACAGTGCGGAACACTGAAGCTTTCTTT
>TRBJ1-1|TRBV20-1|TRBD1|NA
CSASAPPGQGAPTEAFF
TGCAGTGCTAGTGCCCCCCCCGGACAGGGCGCACCCACTGAAGCTTTCTTT
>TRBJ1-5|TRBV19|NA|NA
CASSGQGGQPQHF
TGTGCCAGTAGCGGGCAGGGCGGTCAGCCCCAGCATTTT
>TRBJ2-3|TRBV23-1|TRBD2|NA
CASSRKGAGTSDTDTQYF
TGCGCCAGCAGTCGCAAAGGGGCCGGGACTAGCGACACAGATACGCAGTATTTT
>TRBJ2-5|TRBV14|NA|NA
CASSHPRFRETQYF
TGTGCCAGCAGTCATCCCAGGTTCCGAGAGACCCAGTACTTC
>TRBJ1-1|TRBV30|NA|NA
CAWNRNGLGSEAFF
TGTGCCTGGAACAGGAACGGCCTGGGGAGTGAAGCTTTCTTT
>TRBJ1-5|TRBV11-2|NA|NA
CASSLDPRNQPQHF
TGTGCCAGCAGCTTAGATCCAAGAAATCAGCCCCAGCATTTT
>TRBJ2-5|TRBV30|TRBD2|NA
CASSFSGVAGTQYF
TGTGCCTCGTCCTTTAGCGGGGTCGCAGGGACCCAGTACTTC
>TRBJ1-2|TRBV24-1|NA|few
CATRGARANYGYTF
TGTGCCACCAGGGGGGCCCGAGCTAACTATGGCTACACCTTC
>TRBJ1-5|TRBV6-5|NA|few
CASSYTQGKGQPQHF
TGTGCCAGCAGTTACACTCAGGGGAAGGGGCAGCCCCAGCATTTT
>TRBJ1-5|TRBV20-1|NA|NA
CSARPNRGNQPQHF
TGCAGTGCTAGGCCTAACAGGGGCAATCAGCCCCAGCATTTT
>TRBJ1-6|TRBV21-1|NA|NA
CASSNGQGESSYNSPLHF
TGTGCCAGCAGTAACGGACAGGGTGAAAGCTCCTATAATTCACCCCTCCACTTT
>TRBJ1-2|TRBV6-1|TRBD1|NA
CASRAPGQDIYGYTF
TGTGCCAGCAGGGCCCCGGGACAGGACATCTATGGCTACACCTTC
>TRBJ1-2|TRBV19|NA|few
CASTTARLDYTF
TGTGCCAGTACCACCGCTAGGCTTGACTACACCTTC
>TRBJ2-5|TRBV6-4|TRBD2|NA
CASSEASGGKTQYF
TGTGCCAGCAGTGAGGCTAGCGGGGGAAAGACCCAGTACTTC
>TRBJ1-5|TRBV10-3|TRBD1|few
CAIREGTGDYNQPQHF
TGTGCCATCAGGGAGGGGACAGGGGATTACAATCAGCCCCAGCATTTT
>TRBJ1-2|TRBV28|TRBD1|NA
CASKGTGRNGYTF
TGTGCCAGCAAAGGGACAGGGAGGAATGGCTACACCTTC
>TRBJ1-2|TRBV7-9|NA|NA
CASSLVLSGYTF
TGTGCCAGCAGCTTAGTCCTATCGGGCTACACCTTC
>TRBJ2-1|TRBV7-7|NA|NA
CASSLQLGVDEQFF
TGTGCTAGCAGCTTACAGCTAGGCGTAGATGAGCAGTTCTTC
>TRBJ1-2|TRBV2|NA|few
CASRIGQASYGYTF
TGTGCCAGCAGGATTGGGCAGGCGAGCTATGGCTACACCTTC